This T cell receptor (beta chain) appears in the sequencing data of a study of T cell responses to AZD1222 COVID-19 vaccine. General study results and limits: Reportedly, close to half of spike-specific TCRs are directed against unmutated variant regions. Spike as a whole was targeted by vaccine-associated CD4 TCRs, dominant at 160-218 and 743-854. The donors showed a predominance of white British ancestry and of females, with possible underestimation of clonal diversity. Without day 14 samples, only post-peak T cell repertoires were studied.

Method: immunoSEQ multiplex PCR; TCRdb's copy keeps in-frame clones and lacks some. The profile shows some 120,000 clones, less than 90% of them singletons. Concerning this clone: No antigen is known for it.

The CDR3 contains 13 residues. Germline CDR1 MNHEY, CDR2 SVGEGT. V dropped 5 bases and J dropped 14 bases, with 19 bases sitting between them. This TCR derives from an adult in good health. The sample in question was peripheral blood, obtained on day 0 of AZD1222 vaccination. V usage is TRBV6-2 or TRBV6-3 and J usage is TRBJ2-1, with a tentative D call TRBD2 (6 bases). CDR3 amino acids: CASSHPTPAGEFF. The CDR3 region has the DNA TGTGCCAGCAGTCACCCCACTCCAGCGGGCGAGTTCTTC.